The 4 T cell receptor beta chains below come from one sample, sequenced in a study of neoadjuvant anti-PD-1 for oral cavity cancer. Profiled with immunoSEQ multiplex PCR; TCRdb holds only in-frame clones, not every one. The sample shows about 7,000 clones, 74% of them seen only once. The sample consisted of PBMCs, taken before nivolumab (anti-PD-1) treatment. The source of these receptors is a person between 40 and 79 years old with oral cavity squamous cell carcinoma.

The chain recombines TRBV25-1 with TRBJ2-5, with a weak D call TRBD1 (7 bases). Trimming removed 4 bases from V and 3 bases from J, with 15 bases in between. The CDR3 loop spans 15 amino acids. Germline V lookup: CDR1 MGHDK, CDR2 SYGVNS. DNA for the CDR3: TGTGCCAGCAGTGGGGGGGACAGATGGAAAGAGACCCAGTACTTC. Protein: CASSGGDRWKETQYF.

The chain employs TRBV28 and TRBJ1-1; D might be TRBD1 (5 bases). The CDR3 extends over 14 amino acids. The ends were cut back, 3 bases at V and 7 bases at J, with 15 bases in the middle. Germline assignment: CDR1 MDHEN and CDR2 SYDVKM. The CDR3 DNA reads TGTGCCAGCAGTTTGCCCGGGACGACGATTGAAGCTTTCTTT. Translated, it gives CASSLPGTTIEAFF.

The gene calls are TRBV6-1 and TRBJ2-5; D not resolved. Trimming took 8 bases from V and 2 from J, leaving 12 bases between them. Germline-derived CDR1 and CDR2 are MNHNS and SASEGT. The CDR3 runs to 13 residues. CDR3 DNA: TGTGCCAGCGGGGTCCGGGCACAAGAGACCCAGTACTTC. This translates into CASGVRAQETQYF.

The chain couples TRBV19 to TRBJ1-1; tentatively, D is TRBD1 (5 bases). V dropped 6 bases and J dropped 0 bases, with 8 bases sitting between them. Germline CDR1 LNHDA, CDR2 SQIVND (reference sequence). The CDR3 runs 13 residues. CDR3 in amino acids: CASSQTVNTEAFF. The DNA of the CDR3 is TGTGCCAGTAGCCAGACAGTGAACACTGAAGCTTTCTTT. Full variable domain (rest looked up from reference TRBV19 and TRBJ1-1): DGGITQSPKYLFRKEGQNVTLSCEQNLNHDAMYWYRQDPGQGLRLIYYSQIVNDFQKGDIAEGYSVSREKKESFPLTVTSAQKNPTAFYLCASSQTVNTEAFFGQGTRLTVV.